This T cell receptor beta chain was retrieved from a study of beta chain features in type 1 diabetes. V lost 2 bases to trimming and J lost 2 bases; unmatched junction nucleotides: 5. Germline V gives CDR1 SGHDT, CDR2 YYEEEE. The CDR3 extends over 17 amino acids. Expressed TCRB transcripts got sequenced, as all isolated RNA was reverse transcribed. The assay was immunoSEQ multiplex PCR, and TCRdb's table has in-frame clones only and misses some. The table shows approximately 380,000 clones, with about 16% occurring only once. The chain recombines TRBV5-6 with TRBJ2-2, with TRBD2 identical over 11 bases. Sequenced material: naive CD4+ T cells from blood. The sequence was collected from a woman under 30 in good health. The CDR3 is CASSFPTSGINTGELFF. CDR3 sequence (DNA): TGTGCCAGCAGCTTCCCGACTAGCGGGATCAACACCGGGGAGCTGTTTTTT. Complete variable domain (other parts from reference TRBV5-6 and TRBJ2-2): DAGVTQSPTHLIKTRGQQVTLRCSPKSGHDTVSWYQQALGQGPQFIFQYYEEEERQRGNFPDRFSGHQFPNYSSELNVNALLLGDSALYLCASSFPTSGINTGELFFGEGSRLTVL.